A single sample is the source of the 19 T cell receptor beta chains below, sequenced in a study of identical twins. TCRdb re-analysed the 5' RACE reads in MiXCR, keeping a single row per CDR3 protein. Counted here are roughly 720,000 distinct CDR3 sequences, 15% to 20% occurring once; the ten biggest clones make up around 13%. This same sample was also part of a study on T cells expressing NK-cell markers.

The source material was PBMCs. These receptor sequences come from a young woman in good health.

J is TRBJ2-7 and V is TRBV7-9, with a tentative D call TRBD1 (6 bases). Germline CDR1 reads SEHNR; CDR2 reads FQNEAQ (reference sequence). Trimming took off 5 bases at V and 0 bases at J, with 17 bases between the two ends. The CDR3 consists of 16 residues. The CDR3 region has the DNA TGTGCCAGCAGCCCCTCTCGACAGGCTAGCTCCTACGAGCAGTACTTC. It codes for CASSPSRQASSYEQYF.

This clonotype was detected only a few times. This rearrangement joins TRBV2 to TRBJ1-5; 8 bases fit TRBD1. Germline V gene lookup returns CDR1 SNHLY and CDR2 FYNNEI. The CDR3 is 16 residues long. The V gene end was trimmed by 2 bases and the J gene end by 4 bases; junction bases not matched to a gene: 7. The CDR3 nucleotides read TGTGCCAGCAGTGAAAACCCGGACAGGGAGAATCAGCCCCAGCATTTT. As protein: CASSENPDRENQPQHF.

This clonotype was counted a few times. The genes are TRBV12-3 or TRBV12-4 and TRBJ1-5, with unresolved D. V was shortened by 3 bases and J by 6 bases, with 6 bases between the two germline ends. The CDR3 length is 12 residues. The CDR3 loop is CASSFSSQPQHF. CDR3 in DNA: TGTGCCAGCAGTTTTAGTAGTCAGCCCCAGCATTTT.

This clonotype appeared a few times. This chain links TRBV20-1 with TRBJ2-7; 10 bases fit TRBD2. Germline-derived CDR1 and CDR2 are DFQATT and SNEGSKA (reference sequence). The CDR3 runs to 14 residues. V trimming: 1 base; J trimming: 7 bases; junction bases outside the gene matches: 7. CDR3 in amino acids: CSARGPAGGQEQYF. For the CDR3, the DNA is TGCAGTGCTAGAGGACCAGCGGGAGGGCAAGAGCAGTACTTC.

The V call is TRBV25-1, the J call TRBJ1-1; possible D gene TRBD1, 5 bases. V was cut by 6 bases and J by 1 base, with 15 bases left in between. CDR3 size: 15 residues. The V gene's germline CDR1 is MGHDK and CDR2 SYGVNS. The DNA for the CDR3 is TGTGCCAGCAGCCAAGTGGGACTGAAGAACACTGAAGCTTTCTTT. This translates into CASSQVGLKNTEAFF.

This clonotype was observed a handful of times. The CDR3 region is CASSLALGGEQYF. For the CDR3, the DNA is TGCGCCAGCAGCTTGGCTCTGGGGGGAGAGCAGTACTTC. V is TRBV5-1 and J is TRBJ2-7, with D possibly TRBD2 on 6 matching bases. V shed 0 bases and J shed 7 bases, with 11 bases lying between them. Germline loops: CDR1 SGHRS, CDR2 YFSETQ. The length of the CDR3 is 13 residues.

This chain uses TRBV7-9 with TRBJ2-7; D not certain. Trimming cost V 5 bases and J 4 bases, with 18 bases left between them. Germline V gene lookup returns CDR1 SEHNR and CDR2 FQNEAQ (reference sequence). The CDR3 is 15 residues long. In nucleotides, the CDR3 is TGTGCCAGCAGCCCCGTTGGGGTTGGAAGGTACGAGCAGTACTTC. It specifies CASSPVGVGRYEQYF.

The CDR3: CASSGRTGDGRIRDEQFF. In DNA form, the CDR3 reads TGTGCCAGCAGTGGAAGGACGGGTGACGGGAGGATTAGGGATGAGCAGTTCTTC. The genes are TRBV6-1 and TRBJ2-1, with 7 bases lining up with TRBD2. V was pared by 4 bases and J by 8 bases, with 20 bases of the junction left unmatched. Per germline, CDR1 MNHNS and CDR2 SASEGT. This CDR3 region has 18 residues.

The chain carries TRBV9 and TRBJ1-2; 7 bases fit TRBD1. CDR3 length: 12 residues. Germline V CDR1 and CDR2: SGDLS, YYNGEE. After removal of 0 bases from V and 8 bases from J, the junction contained 1 base not matched to a gene. The CDR3 nucleotides are TGTGCCAGCAGCGTAGTCAGGGGGGGCTACACCTTC. Encoded protein: CASSVVRGGYTF. Using reference TRBV9 and TRBJ1-2 for the parts outside the CDR3, the full variable domain is DSGVTQTPKHLITATGQRVTLRCSPRSGDLSVYWYQQSLDQGLQFLIQYYNGEERAKGNILERFSAQQFPDLHSELNLSSLELGDSALYFCASSVVRGGYTFGSGTRLTVV.

This clonotype was picked up a small number of times. The chain is built from TRBV12-3 or TRBV12-4 and TRBJ2-3; 9 nucleotides align to TRBD2. The J segment lost 1 base and the V segment lost 7 bases, leaving 6 bases of the junction unmatched. This CDR3 region has 15 residues. The CDR3 is CASKRGAPRTDTQYF. DNA for the CDR3: TGTGCCAGCAAGCGGGGGGCTCCCCGCACAGATACGCAGTATTTT.

The gene calls are TRBV6-5 and TRBJ2-3; 7 nucleotides align to TRBD1. CDR3 size: 15 residues. From germline, CDR1 is MNHEY and CDR2 SVGAGI. With V trimmed by 0 bases and J by 3 bases, 3 bases remained unmatched. CDR3 nucleotide sequence: TGTGCCAGCAGTTACTCCACAGGGGTAACAGATACGCAGTATTTT. Protein: CASSYSTGVTDTQYF.

The rearrangement joins TRBV6-5 to TRBJ2-3, with TRBD1 identical over 7 bases. This CDR3 has 16 residues. With V trimmed by 0 bases and J by 6 bases, 9 bases remained unmatched. Germline V gene sequence: CDR1 MNHEY, CDR2 SVGAGI. The CDR3 loop reads CASSYSPGQSGDTQYF. The CDR3 region has the DNA TGTGCCAGCAGTTACTCTCCGGGACAGTCGGGGGATACGCAGTATTTT.

The chain joins TRBV9 to TRBJ2-1; D is unresolved. Germline lookup yields CDR1 SGDLS and CDR2 YYNGEE. The CDR3 totals 14 residues. V dropped 0 bases and J dropped 8 bases, with 12 bases sitting between them. In DNA, the CDR3 is TGTGCCAGCAGCGTAGTGGGTGTTTGGGATGAGCAGTTCTTC. Protein product: CASSVVGVWDEQFF. Full variable domain (remainder filled in from reference TRBV9 and TRBJ2-1): DSGVTQTPKHLITATGQRVTLRCSPRSGDLSVYWYQQSLDQGLQFLIQYYNGEERAKGNILERFSAQQFPDLHSELNLSSLELGDSALYFCASSVVGVWDEQFFGPGTRLTVL.

The J gene is TRBJ2-7, the V gene TRBV2; D unresolved. Germline CDR1 SNHLY, CDR2 FYNNEI. V dropped 4 bases and J dropped 5 bases, with 9 bases sitting between them. There are 12 residues in the CDR3. The CDR3 DNA reads as TGTGCCAGCAGTGCTACTCTACACGAGCAGTACTTC. Translation: CASSATLHEQYF.

This clonotype turned up a few times. The chain has TRBV30 and TRBJ1-1, with D possibly matching TRBD1 (6 bases). Germline V lookup: CDR1 GTSNPN, CDR2 SVGIG (reference sequence). V was trimmed by 1 base and J by 4 bases, leaving 16 bases between them. The CDR3 spans 15 residues. The CDR3 sequence: CAWSGLGTSGTEAFF. The CDR3 bases are TGTGCCTGGAGTGGTCTAGGGACATCTGGCACTGAAGCTTTCTTT.

The chain employs TRBV7-3 and TRBJ2-2; D gene unclear. Germline V gene data show CDR1 as SGHTA and CDR2 as FQGTGA. This CDR3 is 12 amino acids long. The V gene lost 5 bases and the J gene lost 7 bases, with 8 bases spanning the gap. CDR3 DNA: TGTGCCAGCAGCAGAGATCGCGGGGAGCTGTTTTTT. This translates into CASSRDRGELFF. Full variable domain (rest looked up from reference TRBV7-3 and TRBJ2-2): GAGVSQTPSNKVTEKGKYVELRCDPISGHTALYWYRQSLGQGPEFLIYFQGTGAADDSGLPNDRFFAVRPEGSVSTLKIQRTERGDSAVYLCASSRDRGELFFGEGSRLTVL.

This rearrangement joins TRBV20-1 to TRBJ2-1; 7 nucleotides agree with TRBD2. There are 14 residues in the CDR3. The junction had 13 bases not matched to a gene; V was cut back by 6 bases and J by 8 bases. Germline-derived CDR1 and CDR2 are DFQATT and SNEGSKA (reference sequence). In DNA form, the CDR3 reads TGCAGTGCCTCCCCAGGGAGGGCGAGGGATGAGCAGTTCTTC. It specifies CSASPGRARDEQFF.

This clonotype has more than one count but fewer than ten. This sequence joins TRBV7-6 and TRBJ1-2, with D maybe TRBD1 (5 bases). The V end lost 10 bases, the J end lost 2 bases, and 14 bases lay between the germline ends. From germline, CDR1 is SGHVS and CDR2 FNYEAQ. The CDR3 contains 13 residues. In DNA, the CDR3 is TGTGCCACCGGGACCGGAAGGAACTATGGCTACACCTTC. This sequence encodes CATGTGRNYGYTF.

This chain uses TRBV19 with TRBJ2-1; possible D gene TRBD1, 6 bases. Per germline, CDR1 LNHDA and CDR2 SQIVND (reference sequence). V shed 4 bases and J shed 3 bases, with 13 bases lying between them. The CDR3 runs 15 residues. CDR3 nucleotide sequence: TGTGCCAGTAGTAGACGACAGGAGATCTACAATGAGCAGTTCTTC. Encoded protein: CASSRRQEIYNEQFF.